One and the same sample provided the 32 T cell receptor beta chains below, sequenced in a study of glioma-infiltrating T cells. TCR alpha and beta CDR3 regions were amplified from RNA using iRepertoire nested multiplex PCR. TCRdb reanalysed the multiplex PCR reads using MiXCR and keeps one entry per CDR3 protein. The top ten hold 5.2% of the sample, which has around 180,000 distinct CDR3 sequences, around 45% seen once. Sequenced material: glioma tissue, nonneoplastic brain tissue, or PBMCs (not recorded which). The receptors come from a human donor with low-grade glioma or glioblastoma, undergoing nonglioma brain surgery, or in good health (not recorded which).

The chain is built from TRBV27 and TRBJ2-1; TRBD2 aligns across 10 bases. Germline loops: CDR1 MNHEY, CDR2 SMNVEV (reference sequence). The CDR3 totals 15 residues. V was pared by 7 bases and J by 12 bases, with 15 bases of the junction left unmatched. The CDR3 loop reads CASTTLVAGGAGQFF. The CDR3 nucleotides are TGTGCCAGCACCACTTTGGTAGCGGGAGGAGCGGGGCAGTTCTTC.

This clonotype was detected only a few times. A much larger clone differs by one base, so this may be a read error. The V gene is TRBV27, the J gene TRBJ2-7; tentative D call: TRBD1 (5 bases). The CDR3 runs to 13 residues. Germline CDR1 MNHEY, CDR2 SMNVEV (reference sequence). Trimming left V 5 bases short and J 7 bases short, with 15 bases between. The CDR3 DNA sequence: TGTGCCAGCAGTCCCTGGACACTTGATGAGCAGTACTTC. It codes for CASSPWTLDEQYF.

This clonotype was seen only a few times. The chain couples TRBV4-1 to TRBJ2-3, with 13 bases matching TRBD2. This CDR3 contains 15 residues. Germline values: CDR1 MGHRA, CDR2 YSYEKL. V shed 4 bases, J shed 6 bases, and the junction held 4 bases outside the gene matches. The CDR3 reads CASSPLLAGGDTQYF. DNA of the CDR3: TGCGCCAGCAGCCCGTTACTAGCGGGAGGGGATACGCAGTATTTT.

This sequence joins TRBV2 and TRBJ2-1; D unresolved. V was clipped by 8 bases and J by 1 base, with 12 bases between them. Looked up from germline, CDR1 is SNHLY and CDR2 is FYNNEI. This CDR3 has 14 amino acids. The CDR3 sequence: CASEARRSYNEQFF. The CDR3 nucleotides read TGTGCCAGCGAGGCCAGGCGTTCCTACAATGAGCAGTTCTTC.

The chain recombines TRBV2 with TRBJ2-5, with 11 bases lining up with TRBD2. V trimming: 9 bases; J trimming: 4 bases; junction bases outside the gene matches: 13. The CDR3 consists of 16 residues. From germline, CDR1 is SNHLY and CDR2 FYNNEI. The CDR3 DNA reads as TGTGCCAGTAACGGACTAGCGGGCGAACGCAGAGAGACCCAGTACTTC. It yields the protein CASNGLAGERRETQYF. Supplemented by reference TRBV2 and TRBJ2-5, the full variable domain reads EPEVTQTPSHQVTQMGQEVILRCVPISNHLYFYWYRQILGQKVEFLVSFYNNEISEKSEIFDDQFSVERPDGSNFTLKIRSTKLEDSAMYFCASNGLAGERRETQYFGPGTRLLVL.

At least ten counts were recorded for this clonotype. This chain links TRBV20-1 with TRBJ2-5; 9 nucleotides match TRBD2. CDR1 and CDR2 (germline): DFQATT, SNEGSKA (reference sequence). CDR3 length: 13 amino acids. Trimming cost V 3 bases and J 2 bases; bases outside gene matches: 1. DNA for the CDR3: TGCAGTGCTAGTCTAGCGGGGCAAGAGACCCAGTACTTC. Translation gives CSASLAGQETQYF.

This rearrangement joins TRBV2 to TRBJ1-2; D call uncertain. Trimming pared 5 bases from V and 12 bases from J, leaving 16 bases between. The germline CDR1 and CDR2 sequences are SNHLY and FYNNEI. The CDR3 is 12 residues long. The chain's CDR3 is CASSQMLSVDTF. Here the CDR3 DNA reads TGTGCCAGCAGTCAAATGTTGAGCGTTGACACCTTC. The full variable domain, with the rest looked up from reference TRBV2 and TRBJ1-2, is EPEVTQTPSHQVTQMGQEVILRCVPISNHLYFYWYRQILGQKVEFLVSFYNNEISEKSEIFDDQFSVERPDGSNFTLKIRSTKLEDSAMYFCASSQMLSVDTFGSGTRLTVV.

The CDR3 protein is CASSHAGGGDYNEQFF. The CDR3 DNA reads TGTGCCAGCAGCCACGCCGGGGGGGGGGACTACAATGAGCAGTTCTTC. The chain is built from TRBV3-1 and TRBJ2-1; 8 nucleotides agree with TRBD2. The V gene end was trimmed by 3 bases and the J gene end by 3 bases; junction bases not matched to a gene: 7. The germline V gene has CDR1 LGHDT and CDR2 YNNKEL (reference sequence). This CDR3 is built from 16 residues.

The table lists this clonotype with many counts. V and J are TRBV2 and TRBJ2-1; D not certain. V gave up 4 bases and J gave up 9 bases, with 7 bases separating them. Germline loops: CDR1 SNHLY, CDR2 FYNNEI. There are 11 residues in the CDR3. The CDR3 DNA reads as TGTGCCAGCAGTGTGGCGAGTGAGCAGTTCTTC. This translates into CASSVASEQFF. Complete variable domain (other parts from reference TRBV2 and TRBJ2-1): EPEVTQTPSHQVTQMGQEVILRCVPISNHLYFYWYRQILGQKVEFLVSFYNNEISEKSEIFDDQFSVERPDGSNFTLKIRSTKLEDSAMYFCASSVASEQFFGPGTRLTVL.

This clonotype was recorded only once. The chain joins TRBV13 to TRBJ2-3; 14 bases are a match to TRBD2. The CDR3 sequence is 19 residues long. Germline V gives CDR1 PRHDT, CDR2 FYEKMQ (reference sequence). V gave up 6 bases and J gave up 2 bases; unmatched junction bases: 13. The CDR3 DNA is TGTGCCAGCAGATCCCGACTAGCGGGAGGGCGGGAACTCACAGATACGCAGTATTTT. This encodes CASRSRLAGGRELTDTQYF.

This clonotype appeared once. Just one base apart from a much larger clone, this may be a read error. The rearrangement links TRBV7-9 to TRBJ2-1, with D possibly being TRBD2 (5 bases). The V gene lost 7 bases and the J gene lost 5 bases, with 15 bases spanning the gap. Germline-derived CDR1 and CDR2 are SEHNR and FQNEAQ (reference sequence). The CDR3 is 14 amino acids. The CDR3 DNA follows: TGTGCCAGCACCTCGACTAAACCCCACAATGAGCAGTTCTTC. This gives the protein CASTSTKPHNEQFF.

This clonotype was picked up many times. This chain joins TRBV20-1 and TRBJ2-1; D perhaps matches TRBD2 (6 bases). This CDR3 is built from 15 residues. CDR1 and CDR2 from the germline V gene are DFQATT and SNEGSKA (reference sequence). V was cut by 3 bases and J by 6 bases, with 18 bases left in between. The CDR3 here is CSASPRRGMFNEQFF. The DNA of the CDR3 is TGCAGTGCTAGCCCCCGGCGGGGTATGTTCAATGAGCAGTTCTTC.

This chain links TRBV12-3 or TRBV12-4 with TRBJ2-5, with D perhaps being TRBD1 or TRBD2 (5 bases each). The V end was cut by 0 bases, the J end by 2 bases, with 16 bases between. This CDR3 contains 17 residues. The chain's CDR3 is CASSLAKLGTVQETQYF. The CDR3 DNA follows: TGTGCCAGCAGTTTAGCTAAACTGGGGACGGTGCAAGAGACCCAGTACTTC.

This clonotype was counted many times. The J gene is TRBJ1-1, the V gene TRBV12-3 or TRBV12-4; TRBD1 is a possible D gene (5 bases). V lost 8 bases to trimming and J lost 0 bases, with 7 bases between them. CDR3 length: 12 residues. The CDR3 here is CASGDLNTEAFF. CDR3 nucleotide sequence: TGTGCCAGCGGGGACTTGAACACTGAAGCTTTCTTT.

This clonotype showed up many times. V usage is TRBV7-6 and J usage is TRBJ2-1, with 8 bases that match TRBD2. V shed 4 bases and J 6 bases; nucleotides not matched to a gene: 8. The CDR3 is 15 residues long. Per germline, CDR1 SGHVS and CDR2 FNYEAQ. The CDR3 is CASSSVSGRSNEQFF. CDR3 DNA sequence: TGTGCCAGCAGCTCAGTGAGCGGGAGAAGCAATGAGCAGTTCTTC.

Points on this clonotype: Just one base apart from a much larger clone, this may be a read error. The CDR3 region is CSAGPPLAGEQEQYF. CDR3 coding DNA: TGCAGTGCTGGGCCCCCACTAGCGGGAGAGCAAGAGCAGTACTTC. V usage is TRBV20-1 and J usage is TRBJ2-7; 11 nucleotides align to TRBD2. The CDR3 is 15 amino acids. The germline V gene encodes CDR1 DFQATT and CDR2 SNEGSKA (reference sequence). The V segment lost 5 bases and the J segment 7 bases; nucleotides outside the gene matches: 13.

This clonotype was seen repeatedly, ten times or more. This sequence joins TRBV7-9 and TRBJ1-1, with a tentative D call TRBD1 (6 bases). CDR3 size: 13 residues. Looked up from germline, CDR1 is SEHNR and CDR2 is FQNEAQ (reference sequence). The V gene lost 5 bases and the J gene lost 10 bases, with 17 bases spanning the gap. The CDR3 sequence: CASSHNRAEVAFF. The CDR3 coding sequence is TGTGCCAGCAGCCATAACAGGGCGGAAGTAGCTTTCTTT. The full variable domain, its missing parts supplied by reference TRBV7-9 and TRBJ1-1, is DTGVSQNPRHKITKRGQNVTFRCDPISEHNRLYWYRQTLGQGPEFLTYFQNEAQLEKSRLLSDRFSAERPKGSFSTLEIQRTEQGDSAMYLCASSHNRAEVAFFGQGTRLTVV.

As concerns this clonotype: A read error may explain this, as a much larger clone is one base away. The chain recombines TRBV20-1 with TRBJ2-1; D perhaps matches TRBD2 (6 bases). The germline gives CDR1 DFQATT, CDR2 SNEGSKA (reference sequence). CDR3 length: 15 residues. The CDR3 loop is CSARKKVWTGDEQLF. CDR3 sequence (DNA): TGCAGTGCTAGAAAGAAGGTGTGGACGGGGGATGAGCAGCTCTTC.

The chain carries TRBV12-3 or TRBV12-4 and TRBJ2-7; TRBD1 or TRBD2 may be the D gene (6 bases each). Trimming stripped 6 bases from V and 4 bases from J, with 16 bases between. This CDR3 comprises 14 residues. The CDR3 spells CASRSGQGGYEQYF. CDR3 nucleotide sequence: TGTGCCAGCAGGTCCGGCCAAGGGGGGTACGAGCAGTACTTC.

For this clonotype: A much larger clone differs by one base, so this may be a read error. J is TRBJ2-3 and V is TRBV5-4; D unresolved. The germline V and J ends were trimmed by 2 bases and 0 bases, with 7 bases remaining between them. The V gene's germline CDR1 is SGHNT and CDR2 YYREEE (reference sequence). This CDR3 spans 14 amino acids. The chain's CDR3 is CASSFVESTDTQYF. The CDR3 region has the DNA TGTGCCAGCAGCTTCGTAGAAAGCACAGATACGCAGTATTTT.

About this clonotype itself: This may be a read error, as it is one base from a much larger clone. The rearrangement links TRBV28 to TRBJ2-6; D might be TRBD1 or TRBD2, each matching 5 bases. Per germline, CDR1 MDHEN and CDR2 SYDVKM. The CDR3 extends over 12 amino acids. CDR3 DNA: TGTGCCTCCGGGTCCGGGGCCAACTTCCTGACTTTC. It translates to CASGSGANFLTF.

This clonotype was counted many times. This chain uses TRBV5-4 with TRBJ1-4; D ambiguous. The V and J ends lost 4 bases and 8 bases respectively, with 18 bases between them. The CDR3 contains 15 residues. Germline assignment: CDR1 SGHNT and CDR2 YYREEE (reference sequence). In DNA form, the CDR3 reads TGTGCCAGCAGCCCCCTCGGAGAAATGGAGGAAAAACTGTTTTTT. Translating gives CASSPLGEMEEKLFF.

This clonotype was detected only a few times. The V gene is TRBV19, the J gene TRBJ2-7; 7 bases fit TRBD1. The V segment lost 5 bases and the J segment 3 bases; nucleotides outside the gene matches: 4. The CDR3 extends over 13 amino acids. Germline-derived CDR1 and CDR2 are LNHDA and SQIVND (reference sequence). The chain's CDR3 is CASSGTVGYEQYF. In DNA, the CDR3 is TGTGCCAGTAGTGGGACAGTGGGCTACGAGCAGTACTTC.

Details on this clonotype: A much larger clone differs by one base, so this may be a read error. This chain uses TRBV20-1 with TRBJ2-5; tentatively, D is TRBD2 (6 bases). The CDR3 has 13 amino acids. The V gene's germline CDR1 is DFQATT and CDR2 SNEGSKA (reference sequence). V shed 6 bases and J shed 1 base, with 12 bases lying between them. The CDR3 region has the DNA TGCAGTGCCGGGTCGGGGGTCCAAGAGACCCAGTACTTC. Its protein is CSAGSGVQETQYF.

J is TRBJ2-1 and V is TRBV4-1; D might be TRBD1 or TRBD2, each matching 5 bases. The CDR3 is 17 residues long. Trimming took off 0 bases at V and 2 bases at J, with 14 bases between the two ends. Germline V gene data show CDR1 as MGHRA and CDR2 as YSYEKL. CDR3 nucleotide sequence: TGCGCCAGCAGCCAAGATATTGTTCGGGGCACCTACAATGAGCAGTTCTTC. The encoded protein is CASSQDIVRGTYNEQFF.

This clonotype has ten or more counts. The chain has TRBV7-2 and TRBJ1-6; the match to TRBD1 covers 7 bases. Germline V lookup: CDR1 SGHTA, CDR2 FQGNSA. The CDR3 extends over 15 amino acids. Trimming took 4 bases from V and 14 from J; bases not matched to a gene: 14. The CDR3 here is CASSYRQGLQVTLHF. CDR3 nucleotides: TGTGCCAGCAGCTACCGACAGGGACTTCAAGTAACCCTCCACTTT.

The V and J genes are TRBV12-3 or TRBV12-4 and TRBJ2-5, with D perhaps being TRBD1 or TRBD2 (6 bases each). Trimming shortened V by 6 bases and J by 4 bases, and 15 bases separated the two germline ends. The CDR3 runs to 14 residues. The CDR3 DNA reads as TGTGCCAGCAGGAACAGGGTCGGGGGAGAGACCCAGTACTTC. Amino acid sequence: CASRNRVGGETQYF.

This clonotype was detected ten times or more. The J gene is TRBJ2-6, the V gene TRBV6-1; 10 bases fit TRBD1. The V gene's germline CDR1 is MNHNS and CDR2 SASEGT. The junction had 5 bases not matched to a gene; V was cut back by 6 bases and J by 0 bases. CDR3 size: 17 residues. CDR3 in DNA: TGTGCCAGCAGCGCGGACAGGGGGTTCTCTGGGGCCAACGTCCTGACTTTC. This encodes CASSADRGFSGANVLTF.

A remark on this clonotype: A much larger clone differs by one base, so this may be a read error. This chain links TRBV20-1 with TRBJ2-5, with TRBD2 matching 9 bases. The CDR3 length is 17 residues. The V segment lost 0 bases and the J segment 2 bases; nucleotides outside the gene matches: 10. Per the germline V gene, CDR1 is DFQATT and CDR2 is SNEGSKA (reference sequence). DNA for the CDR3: TGCAGTGCTAGAGATATTAGGACTAGCGCCGATCAAGAGACCCAGTACTTC. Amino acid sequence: CSARDIRTSADQETQYF.

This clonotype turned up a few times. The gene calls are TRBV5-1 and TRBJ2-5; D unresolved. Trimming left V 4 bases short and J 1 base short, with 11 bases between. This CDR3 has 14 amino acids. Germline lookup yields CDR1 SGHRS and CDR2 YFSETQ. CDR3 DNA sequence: TGCGCCAGCAGCCGGTCGGACGGCCAAGAGACCCAGTACTTC. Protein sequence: CASSRSDGQETQYF.

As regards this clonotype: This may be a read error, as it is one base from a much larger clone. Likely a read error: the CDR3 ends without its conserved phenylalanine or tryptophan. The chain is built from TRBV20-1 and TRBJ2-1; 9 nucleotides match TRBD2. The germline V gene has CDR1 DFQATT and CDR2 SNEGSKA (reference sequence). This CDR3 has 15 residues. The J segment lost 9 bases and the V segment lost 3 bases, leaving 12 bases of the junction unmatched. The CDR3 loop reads CSARAGIAGEPEQFL. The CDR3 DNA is TGCAGTGCTAGGGCTGGGATAGCGGGGGAGCCTGAGCAGTTCTTA.

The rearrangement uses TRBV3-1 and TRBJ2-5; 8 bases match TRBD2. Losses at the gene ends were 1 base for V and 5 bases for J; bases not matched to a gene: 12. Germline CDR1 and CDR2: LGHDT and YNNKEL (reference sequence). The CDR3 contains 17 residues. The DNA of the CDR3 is TGTGCCAGCAGCCAAGGTGATAGCGGGAACGGTGGGGAGACCCAGTACTTC. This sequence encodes CASSQGDSGNGGETQYF.